This entry describes one T cell receptor (beta chain). This specimen comes from a study of blood T cell repertoires in COVID-19. Only in-frame clones appear in the TCRdb table, and some are missing; sequencing was by immunoSEQ multiplex PCR. The table lists about 180,000 clones, approximately 88% of them singletons. The sequenced sample was PBMCs or T cells enriched from blood (not recorded which). The sequence was obtained from a woman younger than 30 who had recovered from COVID-19.

Here the CDR3 DNA reads TGTGCCAGCAGTTTACAGGGTGTGAACACTGAAGCTTTCTTT. This gives the protein CASSLQGVNTEAFF. This chain joins TRBV28 and TRBJ1-1, with D tentatively TRBD1 (5 bases). The V end was cut by 2 bases, the J end by 0 bases, with 7 bases between. CDR1 and CDR2 from the germline V gene are MDHEN and SYDVKM. The CDR3 runs to 14 residues.